This T cell receptor beta chain is drawn from a study of control samples from healthy donors and cancer patients. Assay used: immunoSEQ multiplex PCR; TCRdb lists only in-frame clones, some missing. The data contain 91,000 or so clones, roughly 90% of them singletons. CDR1 MGHRA and CDR2 YSYEKL come from the germline V gene. V was clipped by 6 bases and J by 7 bases; unmatched bases: 14. This CDR3 is 16 amino acids long. The sequencing input was blood. This clonotype was sampled from a woman in her twenties or thirties in good health. This rearrangement joins TRBV4-1 to TRBJ2-1; 8 bases are a match to TRBD1. CDR3 coding DNA: TGCGCCAGCAGAACGCTCCGACAGGGGCCCAAGAATGAGCAGTTCTTC. Translating gives CASRTLRQGPKNEQFF.